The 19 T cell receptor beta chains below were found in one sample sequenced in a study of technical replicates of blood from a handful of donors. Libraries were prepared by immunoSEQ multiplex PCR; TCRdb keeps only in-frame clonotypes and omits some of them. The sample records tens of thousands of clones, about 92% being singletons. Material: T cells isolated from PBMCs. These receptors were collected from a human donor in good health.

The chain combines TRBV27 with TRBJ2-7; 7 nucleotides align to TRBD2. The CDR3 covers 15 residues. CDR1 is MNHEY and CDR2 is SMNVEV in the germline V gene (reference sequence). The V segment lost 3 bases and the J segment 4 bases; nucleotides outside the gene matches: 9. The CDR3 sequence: CASSLGGRFGYEQYF. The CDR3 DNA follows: TGTGCCAGCAGTTTGGGCGGGAGATTTGGGTACGAGCAGTACTTC.

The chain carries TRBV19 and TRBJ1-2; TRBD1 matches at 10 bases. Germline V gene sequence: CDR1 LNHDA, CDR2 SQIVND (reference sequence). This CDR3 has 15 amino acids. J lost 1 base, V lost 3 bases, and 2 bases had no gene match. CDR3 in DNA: TGTGCCAGTAGTATCCGGACAGGGGGTAACTATGGCTACACCTTC. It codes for CASSIRTGGNYGYTF.

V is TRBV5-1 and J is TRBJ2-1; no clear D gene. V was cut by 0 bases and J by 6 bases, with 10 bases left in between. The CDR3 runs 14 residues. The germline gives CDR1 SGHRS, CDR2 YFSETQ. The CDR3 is CASSLVIRGNEQFF. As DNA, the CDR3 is TGCGCCAGCAGCTTGGTAATACGCGGCAATGAGCAGTTCTTC.

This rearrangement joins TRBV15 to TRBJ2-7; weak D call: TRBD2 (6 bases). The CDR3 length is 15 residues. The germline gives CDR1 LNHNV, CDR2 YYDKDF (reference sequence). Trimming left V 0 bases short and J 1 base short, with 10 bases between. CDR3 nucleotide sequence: TGTGCCACCAGCAGAGACTTCGGGAGATCCTACGAGCAGTACTTC. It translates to CATSRDFGRSYEQYF.

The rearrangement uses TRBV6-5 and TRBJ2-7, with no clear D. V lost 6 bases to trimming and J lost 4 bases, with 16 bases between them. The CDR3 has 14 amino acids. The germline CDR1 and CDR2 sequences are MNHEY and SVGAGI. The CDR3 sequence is CASSHFGWAYEQYF. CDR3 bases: TGTGCCAGCAGCCACTTTGGTTGGGCGTACGAGCAGTACTTC.

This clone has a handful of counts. The CDR3 DNA is TGTGCCAGCAGTTTGGGACAAGACGGGCATAGGCCCCAGCATTTT. As protein: CASSLGQDGHRPQHF. The chain uses TRBV6-5 and TRBJ1-5; D is perhaps TRBD1 (6 bases). Trimming stripped 4 bases from V and 9 bases from J, with 19 bases between. Germline assignment: CDR1 MNHEY and CDR2 SVGAGI. This CDR3 region has 15 residues.

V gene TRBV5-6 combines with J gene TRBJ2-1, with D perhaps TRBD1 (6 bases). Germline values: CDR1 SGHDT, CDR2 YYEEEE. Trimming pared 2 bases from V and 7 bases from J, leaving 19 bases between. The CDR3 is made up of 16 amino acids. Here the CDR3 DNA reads TGTGCCAGCAGCTTTAGGGGGAGTATGATCGGGAATGAGCAGTTCTTC. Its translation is CASSFRGSMIGNEQFF.

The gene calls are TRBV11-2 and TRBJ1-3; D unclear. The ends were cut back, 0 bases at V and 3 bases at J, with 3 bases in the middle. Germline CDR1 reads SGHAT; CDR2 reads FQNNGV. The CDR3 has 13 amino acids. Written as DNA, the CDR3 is TGTGCCAGCAGCTTAGATTATGGAAACACCATATATTTT. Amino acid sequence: CASSLDYGNTIYF.

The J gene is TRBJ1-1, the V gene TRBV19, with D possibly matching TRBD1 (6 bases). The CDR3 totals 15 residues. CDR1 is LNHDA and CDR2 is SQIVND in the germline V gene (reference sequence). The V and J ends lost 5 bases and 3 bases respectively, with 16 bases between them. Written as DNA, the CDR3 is TGTGCCAGTAGTGTCAGGGGAAGTACAGACACTGAAGCTTTCTTT. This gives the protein CASSVRGSTDTEAFF.

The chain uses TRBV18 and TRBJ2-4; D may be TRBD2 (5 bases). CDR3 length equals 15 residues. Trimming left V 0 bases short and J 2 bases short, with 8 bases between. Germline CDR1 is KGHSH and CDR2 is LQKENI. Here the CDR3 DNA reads TGTGCCAGCTCACCACCTGAGGGATCCAAAAACATTCAGTACTTC. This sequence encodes CASSPPEGSKNIQYF.

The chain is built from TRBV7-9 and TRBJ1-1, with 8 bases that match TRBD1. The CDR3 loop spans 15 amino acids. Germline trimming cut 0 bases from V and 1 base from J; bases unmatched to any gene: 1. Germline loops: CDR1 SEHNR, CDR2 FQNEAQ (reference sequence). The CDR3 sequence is CASSLAGTGNTEAFF. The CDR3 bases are TGTGCCAGCAGCTTAGCCGGGACAGGGAACACTGAAGCTTTCTTT.

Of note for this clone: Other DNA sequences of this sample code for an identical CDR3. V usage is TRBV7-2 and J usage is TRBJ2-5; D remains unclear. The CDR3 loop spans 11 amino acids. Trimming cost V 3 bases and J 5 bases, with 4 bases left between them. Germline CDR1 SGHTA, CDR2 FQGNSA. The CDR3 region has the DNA TGTGCCAGCAGCTTTTCGGAGACCCAGTACTTC. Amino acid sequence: CASSFSETQYF.

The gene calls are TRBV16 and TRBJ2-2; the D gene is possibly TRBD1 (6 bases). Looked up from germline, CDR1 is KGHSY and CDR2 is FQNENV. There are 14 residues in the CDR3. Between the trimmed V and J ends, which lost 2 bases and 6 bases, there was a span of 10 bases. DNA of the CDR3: TGTGCCAGCAGCCAAAGCGCAGGGGCCGGGGAGCTGTTTTTT. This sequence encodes CASSQSAGAGELFF.

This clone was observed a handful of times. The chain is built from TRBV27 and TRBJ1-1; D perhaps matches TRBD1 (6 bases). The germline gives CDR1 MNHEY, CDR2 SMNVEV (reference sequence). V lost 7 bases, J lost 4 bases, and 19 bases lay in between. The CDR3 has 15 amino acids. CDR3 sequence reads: CASKPARGASTEAFF. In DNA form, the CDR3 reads TGTGCCAGCAAACCTGCCCGGGGGGCGAGCACTGAAGCTTTCTTT.

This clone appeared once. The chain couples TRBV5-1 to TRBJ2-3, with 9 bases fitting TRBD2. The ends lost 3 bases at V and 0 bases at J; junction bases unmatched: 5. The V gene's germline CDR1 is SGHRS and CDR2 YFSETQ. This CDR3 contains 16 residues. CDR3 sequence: CASSSSSGASTDTQYF. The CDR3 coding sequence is TGCGCCAGCAGCTCGTCTAGCGGGGCTAGCACAGATACGCAGTATTTT.

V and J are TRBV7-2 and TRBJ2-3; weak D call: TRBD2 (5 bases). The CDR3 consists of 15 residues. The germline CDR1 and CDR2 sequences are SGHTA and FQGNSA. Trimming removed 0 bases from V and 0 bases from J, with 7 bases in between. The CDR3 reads CASSLASGSTDTQYF. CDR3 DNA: TGTGCCAGCAGCTTAGCAAGCGGAAGCACAGATACGCAGTATTTT.

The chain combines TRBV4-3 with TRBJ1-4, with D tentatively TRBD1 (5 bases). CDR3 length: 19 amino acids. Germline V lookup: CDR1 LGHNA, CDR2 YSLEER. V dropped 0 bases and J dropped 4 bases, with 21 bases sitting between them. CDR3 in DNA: TGCGCCAGCAGCCAAGATCCTGTGGGGGACTACGTGAGTAATGAAAAACTGTTTTTT. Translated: CASSQDPVGDYVSNEKLFF.

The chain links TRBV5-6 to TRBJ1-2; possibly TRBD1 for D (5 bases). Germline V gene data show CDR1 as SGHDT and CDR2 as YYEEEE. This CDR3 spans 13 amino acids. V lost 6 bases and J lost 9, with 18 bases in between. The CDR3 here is CASIPSGGLRYTF. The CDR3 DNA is TGTGCCAGCATCCCTTCGGGGGGTCTCCGCTACACCTTC.

This CDR3 is CASSEGRYSYNEQFF. In nucleotides, the CDR3 is TGTGCCAGCAGTGAGGGGCGGTACTCCTACAATGAGCAGTTCTTC. The chain couples TRBV2 to TRBJ2-1; D is possibly TRBD1 (5 bases). CDR1 SNHLY and CDR2 FYNNEI come from the germline V gene. V lost 3 bases to trimming and J lost 0 bases, with 9 bases between them. CDR3 length: 15 amino acids.